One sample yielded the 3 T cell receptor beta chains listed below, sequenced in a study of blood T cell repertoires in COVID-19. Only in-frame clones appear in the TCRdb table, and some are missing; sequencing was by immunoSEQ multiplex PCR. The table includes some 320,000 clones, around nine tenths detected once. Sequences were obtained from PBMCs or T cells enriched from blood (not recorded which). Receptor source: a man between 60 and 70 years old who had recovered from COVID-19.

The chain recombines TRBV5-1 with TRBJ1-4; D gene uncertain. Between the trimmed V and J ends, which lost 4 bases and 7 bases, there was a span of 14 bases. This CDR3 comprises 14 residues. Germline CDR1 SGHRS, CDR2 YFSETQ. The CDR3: CASSPEGRIEKLFF. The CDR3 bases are TGCGCCAGCAGCCCGGAGGGAAGGATTGAAAAACTGTTTTTT.

CDR3 nucleotide sequence: TGTGCCAGCAGCCCAGGCCCGAAGGTCATAGAGACAGATACGCAGTATTTT. This sequence encodes CASSPGPKVIETDTQYF. The chain links TRBV7-2 to TRBJ2-3; D not resolved. CDR1 and CDR2 (germline): SGHTA, FQGNSA. CDR3 size: 17 residues. Trimming cost V 5 bases and J 3 bases, with 21 bases left between them. Based on the CDR3 plus reference TRBV7-2 and TRBJ2-3, the full variable domain is GAGVSQSPSNKVTEKGKDVELRCDPISGHTALYWYRQSLGQGLEFLIYFQGNSAPDKSGLPSDRFSAERTGGSVSTLTIQRTQQEDSAVYLCASSPGPKVIETDTQYFGPGTRLTVL.

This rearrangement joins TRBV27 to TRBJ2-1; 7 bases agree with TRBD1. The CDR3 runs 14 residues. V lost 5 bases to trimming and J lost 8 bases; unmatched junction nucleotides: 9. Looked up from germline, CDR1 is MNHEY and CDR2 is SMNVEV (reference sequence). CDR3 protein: CASSARQGWDEQFF. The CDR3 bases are TGTGCCAGCAGTGCACGACAGGGTTGGGATGAGCAGTTCTTC.